This entry lists 5 T cell receptor beta chains sequenced from one sample in a study of blood T cell repertoires in COVID-19. Generated by immunoSEQ multiplex PCR, the TCRdb table keeps only in-frame clones and is missing some. The profile shows approximately 210,000 clones, approximately 90% of them singletons. Sequenced sample: peripheral blood. All receptors derive from a man between 65 and 85 years old with acute or convalescent COVID-19.

CDR3 region: CASKRDSGSSEQYF. CDR3 coding DNA: TGTGCCAGCAAGCGAGATAGCGGGAGTTCCGAGCAGTACTTC. The chain is built from TRBV6-6 and TRBJ2-7; 9 nucleotides align to TRBD2. Germline V gene sequence: CDR1 MNHNY, CDR2 SVGAGI (reference sequence). The length of the CDR3 is 14 residues. Trimming cost V 7 bases and J 6 bases; bases outside gene matches: 10.

As for this clone: Mismatch with germline at one junction end may stem from a read error. The J gene is TRBJ2-5, the V gene TRBV24-1; either TRBD1 or TRBD2 may fit D (5 bases each). The CDR3 covers 12 residues. From germline, CDR1 is KGHDR and CDR2 SFDVKD. The DNA of the CDR3 is TGTGCCACCGGTGAGGGGCAGGAGACCCAGTACTTC. This encodes CATGEGQETQYF.

The rearrangement links TRBV28 to TRBJ2-6; 7 positions match TRBD1. Losses at the gene ends were 9 bases for V and 0 bases for J; bases not matched to a gene: 5. CDR3 length: 15 amino acids. Looked up from germline, CDR1 is MDHEN and CDR2 is SYDVKM. CDR3 DNA: TGTGCCAGTGGGACAGCTAGCTCTGGGGCCAACGTCCTGACTTTC. Translation: CASGTASSGANVLTF.

This rearrangement joins TRBV2 to TRBJ2-1; 8 bases are shared with TRBD2. This CDR3 has 16 amino acids. The germline V gene encodes CDR1 SNHLY and CDR2 FYNNEI. V shed 6 bases, J shed 4 bases, and the junction held 11 bases outside the gene matches. CDR3: CASSADYGREYNEQFF. The CDR3 bases are TGTGCCAGCAGCGCCGACTACGGGAGGGAATACAATGAGCAGTTCTTC.

The CDR3: CASSPLDRNTEAFF. The DNA of the CDR3 is TGCGCCAGCAGCCCGCTCGACAGGAACACTGAAGCTTTCTTT. The genes are TRBV5-1 and TRBJ1-1; D perhaps matches TRBD1 (5 bases). This CDR3 is 14 amino acids long. V lost 4 bases and J lost 1, with 11 bases in between. Germline V lookup: CDR1 SGHRS, CDR2 YFSETQ.